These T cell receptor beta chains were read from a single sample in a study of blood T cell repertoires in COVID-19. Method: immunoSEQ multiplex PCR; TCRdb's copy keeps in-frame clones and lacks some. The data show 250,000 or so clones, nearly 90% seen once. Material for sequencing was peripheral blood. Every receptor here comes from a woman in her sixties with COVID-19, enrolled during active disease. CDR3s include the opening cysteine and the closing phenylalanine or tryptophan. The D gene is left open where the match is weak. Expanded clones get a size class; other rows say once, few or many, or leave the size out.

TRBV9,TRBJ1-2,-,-,TGTGCCAGCAGCCCGGCGACAGGAAACTATGGCTACACCTTC,CASSPATGNYGYTF
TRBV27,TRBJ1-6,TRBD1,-,TGTGCCAGCAGTTTATCAAGCAGGGATTGGACAGGGGGCTACGAGGTCCACTTT,CASSLSSRDWTGGYEVHF
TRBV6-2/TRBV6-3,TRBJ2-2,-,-,TGTGCCAGCAGCCCGACAGGGAACACCGGGGAGCTGTTTTTT,CASSPTGNTGELFF
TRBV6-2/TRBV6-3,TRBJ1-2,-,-,TGTGCCAGCAGTTACTTCGGGGTTAACTATGGCTACACCTTC,CASSYFGVNYGYTF
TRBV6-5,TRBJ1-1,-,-,TGTGCCAGCAGCCCCGGTGGGCGGAACACTGAAGCTTTCTTT,CASSPGGRNTEAFF
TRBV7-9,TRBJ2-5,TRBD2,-,TGTGCCAGCAGCACGCCGGGAGCGGGGGGGGCGGAGACCCAGTACTTC,CASSTPGAGGAETQYF
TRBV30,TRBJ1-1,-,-,TGTGCCTGGAGTGTACGTCAGGGGGAAGCTTTCTTT,CAWSVRQGEAFF
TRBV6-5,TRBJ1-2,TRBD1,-,TGTGCCAGCAGTTACGAGACAGGGGTCGGATATGGCTACACCTTC,CASSYETGVGYGYTF
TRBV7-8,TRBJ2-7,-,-,TGTGCCAGCAGCTTCGTTCTATCCAGGTCCTTGCCCTACGAGCAGTACTTC,CASSFVLSRSLPYEQYF
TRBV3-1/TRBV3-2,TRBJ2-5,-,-,TGTGCCAGCAGCCAAGGAATCGGGTCGGTGGGGACCCAGTACTTC,CASSQGIGSVGTQYF
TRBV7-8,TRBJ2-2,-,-,TGTGCCAGCAGCCTACAAAGGACAGAAAACACCGGGGAGCTGTTTTTT,CASSLQRTENTGELFF
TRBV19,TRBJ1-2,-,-,TGTGCCAGTAGTATAGGGGACAAGAACTATGGCTACACCTTC,CASSIGDKNYGYTF
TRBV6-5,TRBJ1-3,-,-,TGTGCCAGCAGCACGGTTGTAGGGGCAGGAAACACCATATATTTT,CASSTVVGAGNTIYF
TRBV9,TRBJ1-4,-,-,TGTGCCAGCAGCGGGCCCGGGGGGCCTAATGAAAAACTGTTTTTT,CASSGPGGPNEKLFF
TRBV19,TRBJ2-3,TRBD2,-,TGTGCCAGTAGTGGCAGCGGGGGGGCCACAGATACGCAGTATTTT,CASSGSGGATDTQYF
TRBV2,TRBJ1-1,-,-,TGTGCCAGCAGTGCGGGGGTCTTGAACACTGAAGCTTTCTTT,CASSAGVLNTEAFF
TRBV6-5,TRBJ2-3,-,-,TGTGCCAGCCGGAGGGCTGCGCAGTATTTT,CASRRAAQYF
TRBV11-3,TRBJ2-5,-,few,TGTGCCAGCAGCTTAGGGTACAGGGTCGGGGAGACCCAGTACTTC,CASSLGYRVGETQYF
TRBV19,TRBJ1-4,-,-,TGTGCCAGTAGCTCCCCTTTCGACAGCAACCTTAATGAAAAACTGTTTTTT,CASSSPFDSNLNEKLFF
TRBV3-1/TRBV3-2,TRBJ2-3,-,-,TGTGCCAGCAGCCTAAGGGGTACAGATACGCAGTATTTT,CASSLRGTDTQYF
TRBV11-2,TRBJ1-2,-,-,TGTGCCAGCAGCCAGGGACACAACTATGGCTACACCTTC,CASSQGHNYGYTF
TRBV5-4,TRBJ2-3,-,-,TGTGCCAGCAGCCATGCTCAGGAGGGAACAGATACGCAGTATTTT,CASSHAQEGTDTQYF
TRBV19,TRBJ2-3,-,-,TGTGCCAGTAGGGACAAGCTTAGCACAGATACGCAGTATTTT,CASRDKLSTDTQYF
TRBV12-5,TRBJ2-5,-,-,TGTGCTAGGCGAGCACAGTACTTC,CARRAQYF
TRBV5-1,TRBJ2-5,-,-,TGCGCCAGCAGCCCCCAGGGGCCGTGGGAGACCCAGTACTTC,CASSPQGPWETQYF